The clone carrying this TCR beta chain has at least ten counts. The antigen remains undetermined. Amplification yielded TCR beta CDR3 regions, with RNA transcripts as the source. First-round RT-PCR of the TCR CDR3 relied on the HTBI primer set. Each CDR3 protein gets one entry after TCRdb re-called the multiplex PCR reads with MiXCR. The top ten clones hold roughly 10% of a sample with approximately 95,000 distinct CDR3 sequences, around 42% of them seen once. This sample was taken from a study of T cells in Graves' hyperthyroidism and ophthalmopathy. A lack of ophthalmopathy progression within 18 months defined stable Graves' hyperthyroidism. Orbital computed tomography, thyroid ultrasound, serum thyroxine and TRAb, and clinical symptoms together informed the diagnoses. Study-level results: The model made its ophthalmopathy prediction, and onset followed a median 6.5 months later. Most clonotypes that expanded in the thyroid above 0.001 also showed up in blood.

V lost 5 bases and J lost 8, with 15 bases in between. Germline V lookup: CDR1 MNHEY, CDR2 SMNVEV (reference sequence). The CDR3 is 14 amino acids. The TCR was taken from a woman aged 25 to 45 with Graves' hyperthyroidism. This sequence joins TRBV27 and TRBJ1-4; D call uncertain. The sample consisted of peripheral blood or thyroid tissue (not recorded which). Here the CDR3 DNA reads TGTGCCAGCAGTCCCGCTCGGTTTGGCGAAAAACTGTTTTTT. Protein: CASSPARFGEKLFF.